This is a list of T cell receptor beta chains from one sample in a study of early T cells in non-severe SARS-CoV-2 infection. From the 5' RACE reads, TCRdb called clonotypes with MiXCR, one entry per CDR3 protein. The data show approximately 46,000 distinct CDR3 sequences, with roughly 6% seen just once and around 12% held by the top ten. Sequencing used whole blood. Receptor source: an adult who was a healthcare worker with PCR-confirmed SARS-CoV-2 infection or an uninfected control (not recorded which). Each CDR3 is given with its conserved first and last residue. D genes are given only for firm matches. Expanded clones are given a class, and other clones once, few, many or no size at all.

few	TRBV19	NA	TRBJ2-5	TGTGCCAGTAGTCCAATCGGGACACCCCAAGAGACCCAGTACTTC	CASSPIGTPQETQYF
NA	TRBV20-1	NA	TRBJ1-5	TGCAGTGCTAGGGGTCGTTATAGCAATCAGCCCCAGCATTTT	CSARGRYSNQPQHF
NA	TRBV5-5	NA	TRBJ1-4	TGTGCCAGCAGCCCTTCGCAGCCAGCCGGTAATGAAAAACTGTTTTTT	CASSPSQPAGNEKLFF
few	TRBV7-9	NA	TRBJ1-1	TGTGCCAGCAACAGCATGAACACTGAAGCTTTCTTT	CASNSMNTEAFF
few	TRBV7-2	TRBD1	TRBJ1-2	TGTGCCAGCAGCCCCAACAGGGGGGGTGGCTACACCTTC	CASSPNRGGGYTF
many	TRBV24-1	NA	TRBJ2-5	TGTGCGCAGGTCAGGGGGGACGAGACCCAGTACTTC	CAQVRGDETQYF
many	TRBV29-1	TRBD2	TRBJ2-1	TGCAGCGCCATGACTCCCCTAACTAGCGGGGCAAACAATGAGCAGTTCTTC	CSAMTPLTSGANNEQFF
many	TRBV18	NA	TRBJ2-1	TGTGCCAGCTCAGCGGGACTGACAGCACATGAGCAGTTCTTC	CASSAGLTAHEQFF
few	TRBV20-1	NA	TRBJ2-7	TGCAGTGCTTCCCGGAGGGGGGGGCTCTACGAGCAGTACTTC	CSASRRGGLYEQYF
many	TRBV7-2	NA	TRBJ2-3	TGTGCCAGCGCCCAGGGGGGGCTCCCCACAGATACGCAGTATTTT	CASAQGGLPTDTQYF
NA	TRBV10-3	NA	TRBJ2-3	TGTGCCATCAGTGGAGACGGTGCGTCTGTTAGCACAGATACGCAGTATTTT	CAISGDGASVSTDTQYF
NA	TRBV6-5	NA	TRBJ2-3	TGTGCCAGCACCGACTCTGGGGTAGATACGCAGTATTTT	CASTDSGVDTQYF
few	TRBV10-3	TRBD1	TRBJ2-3	TGTGCCATCAGTGAGGGACAGGGCAAAGGGGCAGATACGCAGTATTTT	CAISEGQGKGADTQYF
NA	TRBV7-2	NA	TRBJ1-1	TGTGCCAGCAGCCCGGGCCCATCTCGTGGGGCTGAAGCTTTCTTT	CASSPGPSRGAEAFF
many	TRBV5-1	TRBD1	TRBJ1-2	TGCGCCAGCGCGGAGACAGGGGGTTATGGCTACACCTTC	CASAETGGYGYTF
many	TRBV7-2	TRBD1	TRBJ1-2	TGTGCCAGCAGCTTAGCGACAGGGGGCGGCTATGGCTACACCTTC	CASSLATGGGYGYTF
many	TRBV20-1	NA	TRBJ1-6	TGCAGTGCTCCCGGGAGCTCCTATAATTCACCCCTCCACTTT	CSAPGSSYNSPLHF
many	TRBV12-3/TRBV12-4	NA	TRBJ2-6	TGTGCCAGCAGTTTACTGGTTGGTGGGGCCAACGTCCTGACTTTC	CASSLLVGGANVLTF
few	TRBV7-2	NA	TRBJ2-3	TGTGCCAGCAGCTTAGTCGGGGGTGTAAATACAGATACGCAGTATTTT	CASSLVGGVNTDTQYF
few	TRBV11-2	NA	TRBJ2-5	TGTGCCAGCAGCTTAGTCGGAAACCAAGAGACCCAGTACTTC	CASSLVGNQETQYF
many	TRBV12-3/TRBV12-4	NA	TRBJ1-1	TGTGCCAGCAGTTTTGGCGCAGCGATGAACACTGAAGCTTTCTTT	CASSFGAAMNTEAFF
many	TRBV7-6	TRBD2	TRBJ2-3	TGTGCCAGCAGCTCCAGTTATAGCGGGGAAGCCACAGATACGCAGTATTTT	CASSSSYSGEATDTQYF
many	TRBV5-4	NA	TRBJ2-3	TGTGCCAGCAGCCCAGCCGAAGAGGATACGCAGTATTTT	CASSPAEEDTQYF
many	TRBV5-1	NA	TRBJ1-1	TGCGCCAGCAGCTTGGGAAGCCAGAAGTCTGAAGCTTTCTTT	CASSLGSQKSEAFF
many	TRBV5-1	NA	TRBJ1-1	TGCGCCAGCAGCCATCTGCAGAGGGGTGAGGGCACTGAAGCTTTCTTT	CASSHLQRGEGTEAFF
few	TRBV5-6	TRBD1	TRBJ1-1	TGTGCCAGCAGCCCGCGGACAGGGGACACTGAAGCTTTCTTT	CASSPRTGDTEAFF
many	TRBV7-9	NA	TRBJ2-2	TGTGCCAGCAGTGCTGCGGACACCGGGGAGCTGTTTTTT	CASSAADTGELFF
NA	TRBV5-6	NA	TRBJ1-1	TGTGCCAGCAGCTTTACTGTTCGGGGGACTGAAGCTTTCTTT	CASSFTVRGTEAFF